Presented here are 19 T cell receptor beta chains from one specimen sequenced in a study of Ad26.COV2.S vaccination and SARS-CoV-2 variants. The protocol was immunoSEQ multiplex PCR, while the TCRdb copy is restricted to in-frame clones and leaves out a portion. This sample has more than 300,000 clones, with approximately 86% found just once. Treatment indicated: 19 received Ad26.COV2.S at low or high dose, single or two shots; five or six received placebo; per-sample allocation not given. Specimen acquisition occurred on day 63 following the initial vaccine or placebo injection. The material was peripheral blood, obtained in a trial of Ad26.COV2.S vaccine versus placebo. These receptors all stem from a person aged 18-65 years who received the Ad26.COV2.S COVID-19 vaccine or a placebo.

The V and J genes are TRBV7-2 and TRBJ2-3; 8 bases align to TRBD1. The CDR3 sequence is 16 residues long. Germline V CDR1 and CDR2: SGHTA, FQGNSA. With V trimmed by 0 bases and J by 5 bases, 7 bases remained unmatched. The CDR3 sequence is CASSLASQGAGDTQYF. CDR3 bases: TGTGCCAGCAGCTTAGCGTCGCAGGGGGCGGGAGATACGCAGTATTTT.

J is TRBJ2-1 and V is TRBV19, with D maybe TRBD2 (6 bases). Trimming stripped 4 bases from V and 5 bases from J, with 12 bases between. This CDR3 has 14 residues. The germline V gene encodes CDR1 LNHDA and CDR2 SQIVND (reference sequence). In DNA, the CDR3 is TGTGCCAGTAGTAGGACGACTAGTAACAATGAGCAGTTCTTC. Its protein product is CASSRTTSNNEQFF.

The rearrangement uses TRBV6-6 and TRBJ2-3; 10 positions agree with TRBD1. Germline V gene data show CDR1 as MNHNY and CDR2 as SVGAGI (reference sequence). After removal of 5 bases from V and 0 bases from J, the junction contained 20 bases not matched to a gene. This CDR3 is built from 21 residues. CDR3 amino acids: CASSLSYHRDRGLLSTDTQYF. CDR3 nucleotide sequence: TGTGCCAGCAGTCTAAGCTACCACCGGGACAGGGGATTGCTAAGCACAGATACGCAGTATTTT.

This chain connects TRBV28 to TRBJ1-2, with a possible D match to TRBD1 (5 bases). Per the germline V gene, CDR1 is MDHEN and CDR2 is SYDVKM. The CDR3 is 11 amino acids. V lost 8 bases and J lost 8, with 12 bases in between. The CDR3 DNA follows: TGTGCCAGCGGACGGGGGAGAGGCTACACCTTC. This translates into CASGRGRGYTF.

The V call is TRBV7-9, the J call TRBJ1-1; the D is unclear. The germline V gene has CDR1 SEHNR and CDR2 FQNEAQ (reference sequence). V dropped 5 bases and J dropped 5 bases, with 15 bases sitting between them. This CDR3 comprises 14 residues. The CDR3 protein is CASSPEGRTTEAFF. In DNA, the CDR3 is TGTGCCAGCAGCCCAGAAGGGAGAACAACTGAAGCTTTCTTT.

The V and J genes are TRBV28 and TRBJ1-1; TRBD1 might be the D (5 bases). Trimming removed 4 bases at V and 5 bases at J, with 23 bases between. CDR3 size: 17 residues. Germline V gene lookup returns CDR1 MDHEN and CDR2 SYDVKM. CDR3 coding DNA: TGTGCCAGCAGTTCGCCTCCGGGGCGGGCGGGGAGGACTGAAGCTTTCTTT. As protein: CASSSPPGRAGRTEAFF.

The chain couples TRBV14 to TRBJ2-3; maybe TRBD2 (5 bases). V lost 0 bases to trimming and J lost 3 bases, with 7 bases between them. Germline V lookup: CDR1 SGHDN, CDR2 FVKESK. The CDR3 consists of 14 residues. The DNA for the CDR3 is TGTGCCAGCAGCCAAGATGGCGGGACAGATACGCAGTATTTT. Translating it yields CASSQDGGTDTQYF. The full variable domain, its missing parts supplied by reference TRBV14 and TRBJ2-3, is EAGVTQFPSHSVIEKGQTVTLRCDPISGHDNLYWYRRVMGKEIKFLLHFVKESKQDESGMPNNRFLAERTGGTYSTLKVQPAELEDSGVYFCASSQDGGTDTQYFGPGTRLTVL.

The chain recombines TRBV19 with TRBJ2-1; TRBD1 or TRBD2 may be the D gene (5 bases each). CDR3 size: 17 residues. Deletions cut 5 bases from V and 0 bases from J, with 17 bases between. Germline CDR1 is LNHDA and CDR2 is SQIVND (reference sequence). As DNA, the CDR3 is TGTGCCAGTAGTTTCTCATCTGGGGGAAGCTCCTACAATGAGCAGTTCTTC. It codes for CASSFSSGGSSYNEQFF.

V gene TRBV28 combines with J gene TRBJ2-1; tentative D call: TRBD2 (5 bases). CDR1 and CDR2 from the germline V gene are MDHEN and SYDVKM. Trimming shortened V by 9 bases and J by 0 bases, and 9 bases separated the two germline ends. This CDR3 is 13 amino acids long. CDR3: CASPSSSYNEQFF. CDR3 sequence (DNA): TGTGCCAGTCCTAGCAGCTCCTACAATGAGCAGTTCTTC.

This rearrangement joins TRBV7-2 to TRBJ2-7, with D perhaps TRBD1 (7 bases). V was pared by 1 base and J by 4 bases, with 14 bases between. The V gene's germline CDR1 is SGHTA and CDR2 FQGNSA. CDR3 size: 15 residues. The CDR3 DNA is TGTGCCAGCAGCTTAGTAGGGGGCGCGGGATACGAGCAGTACTTC. Its protein product is CASSLVGGAGYEQYF. Full variable domain (rest looked up from reference TRBV7-2 and TRBJ2-7): GAGVSQSPSNKVTEKGKDVELRCDPISGHTALYWYRQSLGQGLEFLIYFQGNSAPDKSGLPSDRFSAERTGGSVSTLTIQRTQQEDSAVYLCASSLVGGAGYEQYFGPGTRLTVT.

V and J are TRBV28 and TRBJ1-3; D is undetermined. This CDR3 comprises 15 residues. Deletions cut 2 bases from V and 4 bases from J, with 12 bases between. Germline V gene sequence: CDR1 MDHEN, CDR2 SYDVKM. The DNA of the CDR3 is TGTGCCAGCAGTTTAGCGGGCTTCGTCGGAAACACCATATATTTT. Amino acid sequence: CASSLAGFVGNTIYF.

This rearrangement joins TRBV25-1 to TRBJ1-2; 7 nucleotides align to TRBD1. Looked up from germline, CDR1 is MGHDK and CDR2 is SYGVNS. With 4 bases clipped from V and 7 bases from J, the junction kept 0 bases outside the gene matches. The length of the CDR3 is 11 residues. The CDR3 sequence: CASSAGGGYTF. CDR3 coding DNA: TGTGCCAGCAGTGCAGGGGGTGGCTACACCTTC.

The chain is built from TRBV30 and TRBJ2-2; the match to TRBD2 covers 7 bases. CDR3 size: 12 residues. Germline V lookup: CDR1 GTSNPN, CDR2 SVGIG (reference sequence). The CDR3 loop is CASTGGTGELFF. CDR3 DNA: TGTGCTTCAACCGGGGGGACCGGGGAGCTGTTTTTT.

For the CDR3, the DNA is TGTGCCATCAGTGACGGGACTAGAAACGAAGAGCAGTACTTC. Amino acid sequence: CAISDGTRNEEQYF. This chain connects TRBV10-3 to TRBJ2-7, with TRBD2 matching over 8 bases. J lost 7 bases, V lost 3 bases, and 8 bases had no gene match. This CDR3 has 14 residues. In germline, CDR1 is ENHRY, CDR2 SYGVKD.

The chain is built from TRBV9 and TRBJ2-1, with D unresolved. CDR1 and CDR2 from the germline V gene are SGDLS and YYNGEE. Trimming took 4 bases from V and 0 from J, leaving 8 bases between them. The CDR3 runs 14 residues. This CDR3 is CASSPSGSYNEQFF. In DNA, the CDR3 is TGTGCCAGCAGCCCCTCTGGCTCCTACAATGAGCAGTTCTTC.

The J gene is TRBJ2-1, the V gene TRBV3-1 (or the pseudogene TRBV3-2), with a possible D match to TRBD2 (6 bases). The CDR3 consists of 15 residues. The germline V and J ends were trimmed by 3 bases and 8 bases, with 17 bases remaining between them. CDR1 and CDR2 from the germline V gene are LGHDT and YNNKEL (reference sequence). The CDR3 DNA follows: TGTGCCAGCAGCCAGGCTAGCGCCCCGGGGTATGAGCAGTTCTTC. Residues: CASSQASAPGYEQFF.

This rearrangement joins TRBV12-5 to TRBJ2-1; 10 nucleotides match TRBD2. V trimming: 1 base; J trimming: 1 base; junction bases outside the gene matches: 10. CDR3 length equals 19 residues. Germline V gene sequence: CDR1 LGHNT, CDR2 FRNRAP. The CDR3 DNA reads TGTGCTAGTGGTTTGGCCGGACTAGCGGACGTAATTTCCTACAATGAGCAGTTCTTC. Translating it yields CASGLAGLADVISYNEQFF. The complete variable domain, with remaining parts taken from reference TRBV12-5 and TRBJ2-1, reads DARVTQTPRHKVTEMGQEVTMRCQPILGHNTVFWYRQTMMQGLELLAYFRNRAPLDDSGMPKDRFSAEMPDATLATLKIQPSEPRDSAVYFCASGLAGLADVISYNEQFFGPGTRLTVL.

The chain couples TRBV28 to TRBJ2-1, with 8 nucleotides matching TRBD2. The germline gives CDR1 MDHEN, CDR2 SYDVKM. Trimming took 6 bases from V and 7 from J; bases not matched to a gene: 14. There are 16 residues in the CDR3. CDR3: CASSGLAAESWNEQFF. The CDR3 DNA follows: TGTGCCAGCAGCGGACTAGCCGCCGAGAGTTGGAATGAGCAGTTCTTC.

The gene calls are TRBV5-1 and TRBJ1-2; 8 nucleotides match TRBD1. Germline V lookup: CDR1 SGHRS, CDR2 YFSETQ. V lost 7 bases, J lost 0 bases, and 11 bases stayed unmatched. The CDR3 length is 16 residues. The CDR3 loop reads CASCPGGAFPNYGYTF. CDR3 in DNA: TGCGCCAGCTGTCCAGGGGGCGCCTTTCCTAACTATGGCTACACCTTC.